Listed below are T cell receptor beta chains from one sample, sequenced in a study of T-cell reconstitution after alpha-beta-depleted transplantation in children. TCRdb fed the PCR reads into MiXCR, producing one record per CDR3 protein. The sample has 6,500 or so distinct CDR3 sequences; about 11% are singletons. The sequences come from PBMCs, mostly from graft donor cells, collected 180 days after TCRalphabeta/CD19-depleted stem cell transplant. Receptors were obtained from a child under two years old who had a stem cell transplant for acute myeloid leukemia, so the T cells may come from the graft donor. CDR3s include the opening cysteine and the closing phenylalanine or tryptophan. A D gene is named only where the DNA matches it firmly. Not all rows give a size; the values are once, few, many and, for expanded clones, a class.

>14|medium-sized|TRBJ2-5|TRBD2|TRBV30
CAWSWTSGRETQYF
TGTGCCTGGAGTTGGACTAGCGGGAGAGAGACCCAGTACTTC
>14|many|TRBJ2-3|NA|TRBV5-1
CASSLAPLGDTQYF
TGCGCCAGCAGCTTGGCCCCTCTGGGAGATACGCAGTATTTT
>11|medium-sized|TRBJ2-7|NA|TRBV28
CATRNRNEQYF
TGTGCCACGAGAAACCGGAACGAGCAGTACTTC
>12|many|TRBJ1-2|TRBD1|TRBV28
CARDRGHYGYTF
TGTGCCAGGGACAGGGGGCACTATGGCTACACCTTC
>14|once|TRBJ2-1|NA|TRBV7-2
CASSLERSYNEQFF
TGTGCCAGCAGCTTAGAGCGGTCCTACAATGAGCAGTTCTTC
>16|medium-sized|TRBJ2-4|NA|TRBV5-1
CASSLEGAVAKNIQYF
TGCGCCAGCAGCTTGGAAGGGGCGGTAGCCAAAAACATTCAGTACTTC
>13|medium-sized|TRBJ2-1|NA|TRBV5-1
CASSMPSDNEQFF
TGCGCCAGCAGTATGCCTAGCGACAATGAGCAGTTCTTC
>12|medium-sized|TRBJ2-7|NA|TRBV20-1
CSGRSRDYEQYF
TGCAGTGGCCGAAGTAGGGACTACGAGCAGTACTTC
>14|many|TRBJ1-1|NA|TRBV27
CASSLGGGRAEAFF
TGTGCCAGCAGTTTAGGGGGTGGGAGAGCTGAAGCTTTCTTT
>14|many|TRBJ1-4|NA|TRBV7-2
CASSLGGINEKLFF
TGTGCCAGCAGCTTGGGGGGAATTAATGAAAAACTGTTTTTT
>16|medium-sized|TRBJ2-1|TRBD1|TRBV5-8
CASSLRGQGALNEQFF
TGTGCCAGCAGCTTGCGTGGACAGGGGGCCCTCAATGAGCAGTTCTTC
>13|many|TRBJ2-1|TRBD2|TRBV9
CASSAVAGRDRFF
TGTGCCAGCAGCGCTGTAGCGGGAAGGGACCGTTTCTTC
>14|medium-sized|TRBJ2-1|NA|TRBV5-1
CASSSQGGYNEQFF
TGCGCCAGCAGCTCCCAGGGGGGGTACAATGAGCAGTTCTTC
>14|many|TRBJ1-6|TRBD1|TRBV12-3/TRBV12-4
CASSQGQEVSPLHF
TGTGCCAGCAGTCAGGGACAGGAGGTATCACCCCTCCACTTT
>16|medium-sized|TRBJ2-1|TRBD2|TRBV5-1
CASSLVGGRSYNEQFF
TGCGCCAGCAGCTTGGTCGGCGGGAGGTCTTACAATGAGCAGTTCTTC
>15|many|TRBJ2-1|TRBD2|TRBV7-3
CASSSSGRSSNEQFF
TGTGCCAGCAGCTCTAGCGGGAGGTCCTCCAATGAGCAGTTCTTC
>15|many|TRBJ1-5|NA|TRBV5-1
CARVRTRQLSVPQHF
TGCGCCAGGGTGCGGACGCGACAACTGTCCGTGCCCCAGCATTTT
>14|many|TRBJ2-7|TRBD1|TRBV7-9
CASSSDRGSYEQYF
TGTGCCAGCAGCTCGGACAGGGGATCCTACGAGCAGTACTTC
>13|many|TRBJ1-1|NA|TRBV28
CASMGRMNTEAFF
TGTGCCAGCATGGGACGGATGAACACTGAAGCTTTCTTT
>13|NA|TRBJ1-5|TRBD1|TRBV6-1
CASNDRGVQPLHF
TGTGCAAGCAATGACAGGGGGGTTCAGCCCCTGCATTTT
>11|medium-sized|TRBJ2-5|NA|TRBV15
CATSTGETQYF
TGTGCCACCAGCACGGGAGAGACCCAGTACTTC
>14|few|TRBJ1-2|NA|TRBV2
CASTQDKGNYGYTF
TGTGCCAGCACCCAAGACAAGGGGAACTATGGCTACACCTTC
>15|many|TRBJ2-1|NA|TRBV7-6
CASSDPSSIWIGQFF
TGTGCCAGCAGCGACCCCTCTAGCATTTGGATAGGGCAGTTCTTC
>14|many|TRBJ2-7|NA|TRBV12-3/TRBV12-4
CASSRRDNSYEQYF
TGTGCCAGCAGTCGCCGGGACAACTCCTACGAGCAGTACTTC
>15|many|TRBJ2-3|TRBD1|TRBV2
CASRRGLGGTDTQYF
TGTGCCAGCAGAAGGGGGCTGGGGGGCACAGATACGCAGTATTTT
>15|many|TRBJ2-3|TRBD1|TRBV9
CASSVQQGAPDTQYF
TGTGCCAGCAGCGTCCAGCAGGGGGCGCCAGATACGCAGTATTTT
>11|many|TRBJ2-1|TRBD2|TRBV20-1
CSARAGLAEFF
TGCAGTGCTAGAGCAGGACTAGCGGAGTTCTTC
>13|many|TRBJ2-2|NA|TRBV4-1
CASIHRDTGELFF
TGCGCCAGCATCCACAGGGACACCGGGGAGCTGTTTTTT
>16|many|TRBJ2-7|NA|TRBV28
CASSLGGGGGWYEQYF
TGTGCCAGCAGTTTGGGGGGCGGGGGAGGGTGGTACGAGCAGTACTTC
>15|many|TRBJ2-5|NA|TRBV7-9
CASSFLGPPQETQYF
TGTGCCAGCAGCTTTTTAGGACCCCCTCAAGAGACCCAGTACTTC
>12|many|TRBJ2-1|TRBD1|TRBV7-9
CASSPRTGEQFF
TGTGCCAGCAGCCCGCGGACAGGTGAGCAGTTCTTC
>13|NA|TRBJ2-1|TRBD2|TRBV6-6
CASTRGDYNEQFF
TGTGCCAGCACGCGGGGGGACTACAATGAGCAGTTCTTC
>15|NA|TRBJ2-4|NA|TRBV5-5
CASSLALVAKNIQYF
TGTGCCAGCAGCTTGGCCTTGGTAGCCAAAAACATTCAGTACTTC
>16|many|TRBJ2-1|TRBD2|TRBV3-1
CASSQAPSGSTHEQFF
TGTGCCAGCAGCCAAGCCCCTAGCGGGAGTACCCATGAGCAGTTCTTC
>16|many|TRBJ1-6|NA|TRBV15
CATSRDRSGGNSPLHF
TGTGCCACCAGCAGAGACCGCAGTGGGGGTAATTCACCCCTCCACTTT
>15|medium-sized|TRBJ2-7|NA|TRBV5-4
CASSLGGDSLYEQYF
TGTGCCAGCAGCTTGGGGGGCGACAGCCTCTACGAGCAGTACTTC
>15|medium-sized|TRBJ2-7|NA|TRBV20-1
CSASSWQGVNYEQYF
TGCAGTGCTAGTAGTTGGCAGGGCGTAAACTACGAGCAGTACTTC
>15|many|TRBJ2-1|NA|TRBV5-1
CASSITYGNLDEQFF
TGCGCCAGCAGCATAACCTACGGGAACTTAGATGAGCAGTTCTTC
>16|many|TRBJ2-1|TRBD2|TRBV6-1
CASKGSRTSFNNEQFF
TGTGCCAGCAAAGGCTCAAGGACTAGCTTTAACAATGAGCAGTTCTTC
>14|many|TRBJ2-3|NA|TRBV5-1
CASSLEGVQDTQYF
TGCGCCAGCAGCTTAGAGGGAGTTCAAGATACGCAGTATTTT
>14|many|TRBJ1-1|TRBD1|TRBV12-5
CASGPGTDKIKAFF
TGTGCTAGTGGCCCGGGGACAGACAAGATCAAAGCTTTCTTT
>15|many|TRBJ2-7|TRBD2|TRBV10-3
CAISSPPSGDYEQYF
TGTGCCATCAGTTCCCCCCCTAGCGGAGACTACGAGCAGTACTTC
>16|NA|TRBJ1-5|NA|TRBV6-1
CASSPGLSFSNQPQHF
TGTGCCAGCAGTCCGGGACTCTCCTTTAGCAATCAGCCCCAGCATTTT
>14|many|TRBJ2-5|TRBD2|TRBV6-1
CASRDLAGQETQYF
TGTGCCAGCAGAGATTTAGCGGGACAAGAGACCCAGTACTTC
>13|once|TRBJ1-5|NA|TRBV4-2
CASSLERFGPQHF
TGTGCCAGCAGCCTCGAGAGGTTTGGGCCCCAGCATTTT
>17|few|TRBJ1-4|NA|TRBV10-2
CASSESILTGNNEKLFF
TGCGCCAGCAGTGAGTCGATCTTAACGGGAAATAATGAAAAACTGTTTTTT
>16|many|TRBJ1-1|NA|TRBV28
CASSLQGSRRNTEAFF
TGTGCCAGCAGTTTACAGGGCAGTCGGAGGAACACTGAAGCTTTCTTT
>14|many|TRBJ2-5|TRBD1|TRBV2
CASSRDRSRETQYF
TGTGCCAGCAGTAGGGACAGGAGTAGGGAGACCCAGTACTTC
>14|medium-sized|TRBJ1-2|NA|TRBV7-2
CASSLKGSGLSYTF
TGTGCCAGCAGCTTAAAGGGCTCAGGACTGAGCTACACCTTC
>15|NA|TRBJ1-5|NA|TRBV5-5
CASAGSPASNQPQHF
TGTGCCAGCGCCGGGTCCCCCGCTAGCAATCAGCCCCAGCATTTT
>17|many|TRBJ2-2|NA|TRBV14
CASSRRLEHMNTGELFF
TGTGCCAGCAGCCGAAGGTTGGAGCATATGAACACCGGGGAGCTGTTTTTT
>13|many|TRBJ2-1|TRBD1|TRBV20-1
CSAREGQDNEQFF
TGCAGTGCTAGAGAGGGACAGGACAATGAGCAGTTCTTC
>13|many|TRBJ1-2|NA|TRBV5-1
CASSFGYIYGYTF
TGCGCCAGCAGTTTTGGATACATCTATGGCTACACCTTC
>14|many|TRBJ1-4|TRBD1|TRBV20-1
CSARPGQGNEKLFF
TGCAGTGCTAGACCGGGACAGGGAAATGAAAAACTGTTTTTT
>12|many|TRBJ2-1|NA|TRBV11-2
CASTLIGGEQFF
TGTGCCAGCACCCTGATAGGTGGTGAGCAGTTCTTC
>15|medium-sized|TRBJ1-1|TRBD1|TRBV5-1
CASSSSTGANTEAFF
TGCGCCAGCAGCTCCTCGACAGGGGCGAACACTGAAGCTTTCTTT